This TCR beta chain came from a study of cytomegalovirus exposure and HLA in healthy donors (dated by TCRdb to about 2017). Study-wide context: According to an earlier analysis of several hundred of the donors, about 179 million T cells yielded 100 million or so unique TCR beta sequences and around 300 Gb of sequence data. HLA typing included class I and class II loci at four-digit resolution. A later genetic analysis took genome-wide SNP genotypes for 398 of the 666 donors and used that subset as a discovery cohort. In the later analysis, no new phenotypic data were used to find candidate immune exposures; instead, reliance was placed on TCR beta sequences and their occurrence across donors. The study combined high-throughput TCR immunosequencing, statistical association of individual TCRs with disease status, and machine learning to predict cytomegalovirus infection status. Alongside the repertoire data, information on donor age, sex, ethnicity and CMV serostatus was compiled. In an earlier analysis of about 590 of the donors, high-throughput TCR beta sequencing was used to judge whether each TCR beta V gene segment behaved as functional or pseudogenic. Of the 300 to 450 genotyped donors, less than 85% were placed in the genetic ancestry cluster associated with self-reported Caucasian donors. Roughly 300 gigabases of sequencing data and approximately 84 million unique TCR sequences were included in an early release covering around 600 HLA-typed donors. Because of strong linkage in the cohort, roughly five DR-DQ haplotypes were treated as single units for association and clustering. A later analysis re-analyzed previously published TCR beta repertoires from 650 to 800 donors and added high-resolution HLA genotyping to study TCR occurrence patterns. Among about 410 genotyped donors of the cohort, an average of around 240,000 unique TCR beta nucleotide sequences was sequenced per donor, of which about 19% were non-productive. All discovery cohort repertoires had been generated on a single sequencing platform. A separate validation cohort of approximately 130 different subjects was used in addition to the roughly 720-subject first cohort. The number of typed donors differed by locus: roughly 620-640 for A, B, C, DRB1 and DQB1; about 520 for DQA1; over 600 for DPA1; and around 450 for DPB1. The study was designed to test whether signatures of past pathogen exposure could be identified by cataloging public T cell receptors. The study used immunosequencing to profile the T cell repertoires of around 600 subjects and linked those repertoires to cytomegalovirus serostatus. General findings and caveats noted by the study authors: In a later analysis, the rate of TCR association differed among HLA loci, with DRB1 alleles having the most associated TCRs and HLA-C alleles having the fewest. Most TCR sequences were seen in very few donors, while some public TCRs were found in many individuals. The authors suggested that the approach could potentially be extended to other disease states and immunological phenotypes. At a false discovery rate of 0.05, a later analysis linked some 18,000 TCR beta sequences to specific HLA alleles. A later analysis reported that several top co-occurrence clusters appeared linked to parvovirus B19, influenza, CMV and Epstein-Barr virus. Some IMGT-functional V segments, including TRBV6-2 and TRBV6-3, could not be distinguished by the 87-base-pair reads and were therefore excluded. The study listed 164 TCR beta chains as associated with cytomegalovirus. The classifier was reported to diagnose cytomegalovirus status with high specificity and sensitivity in both the original cohort and the validation cohort. Because HLA typing was unavailable for some donors at each locus, only the typed subset was used in association tests. Linkage disequilibrium might explain the correlated functional status among segregating V segments, but an unknown experimental factor could not be ruled out. In a later analysis, HLA-associated TCR beta chains were found to be more clonally expanded and to have lower generation probabilities than equally common non-associated chains. Sequencing depth was assumed to be roughly uniform across donors in the presence/absence analyses, though that assumption may not hold. A cluster of highly shared sequence variants was judged likely to represent a technical artifact of the sequencing pipeline. In a later genetic analysis, fewer N-insertions in productive TCRs were reported among donors in an Asian-associated ancestry cluster than the approximately 670-donor mean. A later genetic analysis associated a missense DCLRE1C variant with V-gene and J-gene trimming of TCR beta chains, and an independent cohort replicated the association. Assigning TCR associations to individual alleles was difficult when HLA alleles, especially DR and DQ, strongly co-occurred. In an earlier analysis of 587 of the donors, most TCR beta V segments appeared in productive rearrangements about 87% or about 30% of the time, broadly matching IMGT annotations. Immune exposure information for the cohort was limited to CMV serostatus. According to a later analysis, most CMV-associated TCR beta chains appeared to be HLA-restricted, and the HLA associations seemed to be driven largely by CMV exposure. Only TCR beta chains were sequenced in this cohort, and the absence of alpha or paired-chain data limited detectable features. In vitro tests confirmed that a few of the cytomegalovirus-associated TCR beta chains recognize cytomegalovirus antigens. Because counts were too low, roughly 18 rarely observed V segments, including chromosome 9 orphons, were left out of the earlier analysis of about 620 of the donors. A further reported finding was that TCR beta sequences accurately predicted the HLA-A and HLA-B alleles for most subjects in the first cohort.

This clone was counted only a few times. Which antigen it targets is not known. The sample holds no much larger clone one base away, and base qualities are not on file. Library prep was done by the immunoSEQ multiplex PCR assay. For the multiplex PCR, a mixture combining 60 forward primers for TCR Vbeta segments and 13 reverse primers for TCR Jbeta segments was used. A multiplex PCR assay on genomic DNA amplified the CDR3 region of rearranged TCR beta genes. The amplified TCR beta libraries were sequenced on the Illumina HiSeq System as 87-base-pair reads. Per the original workflow: A later analysis tallied some 79 million unique TCR beta chains across the 700 or so repertoires, and about 10 million of those chains were shared by two or more donors. A nearest-neighbor algorithm error-corrected the raw reads and collapsed the reads into unique sequences, merging closely related sequences to remove PCR and sequencing errors. To assign V, D and J gene segments, CDR3 sequences were aligned to IMGT reference sequences. Each retained sequence needed at least a six-nucleotide match to both a V gene segment and a J gene segment. Rearrangements were called productive when the CDR3 lacked stop codons and stayed in frame with V and J; all others were non-productive. CDR3 was defined by IMGT convention, running from the second conserved V-encoded cysteine to the conserved J-encoded phenylalanine. The earlier analysis of more than 450 of the donors excluded sequences that lacked an unambiguous match to a single V gene segment. An earlier analysis of about 590 of the donors classified V segments as functional when productive rearrangements were above 56.7% and as segregating when the standard deviation between donors was above 5%. A statistical classification framework was developed to diagnose cytomegalovirus status using the catalog of TCR beta chain sequences. V and J gene assignment, in a later analysis, came from comparing TCR nucleotide sequences with IMGT/GENE-DB human TR gene sequences. The TCRdist pipeline was used in a later analysis to assign CDR3 sequences and most-parsimonious VDJ recombination scenarios. In a later analysis, each TCR beta chain was defined by its CDR3 amino acid sequence together with its V-gene family, and reads without a unique V-gene family were excluded. A later analysis removed 550 to 700 highly shared, low-generation-probability nucleotide sequences to deal with suspected cross-contamination and a sequencing artifact. In a later analysis, a clonal expansion index for each public chain was calculated from normalized within-repertoire ranks of inferred template counts. A later analysis computed generation probabilities with a VDJ recombination model fitted to out-of-frame rearrangements, and checked the results against IGoR. In a later analysis, hypergeometric tests were used to score TCR-TCR, TCR-HLA and TCR-CMV co-occurrence, with a repertoire-size bias correction applied to TCR pairs. False discovery rates were estimated in a later analysis by permuting HLA or CMV assignments 20 times. In a later analysis, co-occurring TCRs were grouped using DBSCAN, with TCRdist sequence similarity added in when clustering inside HLA-allele-positive subsets. Repertoires with fewer than 30,000 or more than 120,000 public chains, plus five repertoires with anomalous nucleotide sharing, were excluded from co-occurrence clustering. Not all clones reach the TCRdb copy of this immuneACCESS table, which keeps in-frame sequences only. Checked studies attribute under half of the gap to unresolved V genes and leave the rest unexplained. Clone size and V and J calls were adopted from that table, with D and trimming inferred from the DNA. The sample table shows roughly 160,000 clones, and around four fifths are seen once. Around a tenth of the sample is in the top ten clones.

The cohort consisted of 666 healthy bone marrow donors. At the time of sampling, all cohort members were nominally healthy, though unrecorded immune exposures were likely present. The donor was CMV seropositive and was included in the group of 250 to 350 seropositive cohort members. Every donor gave a peripheral blood sample, and the peripheral blood mononuclear cells from that sample were used for TCR beta sequencing. The Qiagen DNeasy Blood Extraction Kit was used to extract genomic DNA from the blood cell samples. Reading from cysteine to phenylalanine, the CDR3 counts 14 amino acids. Left in the record is the CDR3 DNA by itself, 42 bases read in frame from the first base. The junction shows trimming of 2 bases on V and 3 bases on J, and the gene matches do not reach 2 bases of it. CDR1 is given as GTSNPN and CDR2 as SVGIG, both from the germline V gene (reference sequence).

The TCR originated in a man aged 50-60 years in good health and CMV-seropositive. The sequenced sample consisted of PBMCs. The rearranged segments are TRBV30 and TRBJ2-3; 10 of the junction bases match TRBD2. Here is the DNA: TGTGCCTGGAGTCCGGGACTAGCGACAGATACGCAGTATTTT. Its protein product is CAWSPGLATDTQYF.